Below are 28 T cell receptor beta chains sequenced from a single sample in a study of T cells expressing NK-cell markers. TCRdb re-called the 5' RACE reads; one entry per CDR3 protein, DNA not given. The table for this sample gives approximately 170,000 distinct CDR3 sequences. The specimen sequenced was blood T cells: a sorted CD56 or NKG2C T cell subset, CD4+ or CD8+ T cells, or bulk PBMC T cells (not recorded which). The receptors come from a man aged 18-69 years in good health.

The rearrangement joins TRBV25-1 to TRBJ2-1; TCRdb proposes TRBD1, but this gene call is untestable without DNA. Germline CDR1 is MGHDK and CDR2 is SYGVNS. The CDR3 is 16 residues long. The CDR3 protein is CASSDEQGPGLDEQFF. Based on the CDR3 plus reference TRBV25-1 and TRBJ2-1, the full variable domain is EADIYQTPRYLVIGTGKKITLECSQTMGHDKMYWYQQDPGMELHLIHYSYGVNSTEKGDLSSESTVSRIRTEHFPLTLESARPSHTSQYLCASSDEQGPGLDEQFFGPGTRLTVL.

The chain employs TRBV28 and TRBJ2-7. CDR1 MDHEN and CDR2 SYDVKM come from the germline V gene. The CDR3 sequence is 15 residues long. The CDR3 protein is CASSLFGRASYEQYF. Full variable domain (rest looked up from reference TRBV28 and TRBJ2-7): DVKVTQSSRYLVKRTGEKVFLECVQDMDHENMFWYRQDPGLGLRLIYFSYDVKMKEKGDIPEGYSVSREKKERFSLILESASTNQTSMYLCASSLFGRASYEQYFGPGTRLTVT.

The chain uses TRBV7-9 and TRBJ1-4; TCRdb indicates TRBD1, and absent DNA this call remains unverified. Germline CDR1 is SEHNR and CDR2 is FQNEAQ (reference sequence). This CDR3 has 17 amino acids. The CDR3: CASSLVDGGPHNEKLFF.

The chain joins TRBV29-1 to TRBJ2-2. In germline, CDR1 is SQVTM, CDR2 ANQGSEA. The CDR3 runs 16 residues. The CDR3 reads CSVELRSAANTGELFF.

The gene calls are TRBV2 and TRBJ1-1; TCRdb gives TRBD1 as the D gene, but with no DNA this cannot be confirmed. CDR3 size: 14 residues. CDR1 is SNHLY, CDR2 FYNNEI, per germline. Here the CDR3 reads CASSVGAENTEAFF. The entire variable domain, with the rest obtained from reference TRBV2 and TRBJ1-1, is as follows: EPEVTQTPSHQVTQMGQEVILRCVPISNHLYFYWYRQILGQKVEFLVSFYNNEISEKSEIFDDQFSVERPDGSNFTLKIRSTKLEDSAMYFCASSVGAENTEAFFGQGTRLTVV.

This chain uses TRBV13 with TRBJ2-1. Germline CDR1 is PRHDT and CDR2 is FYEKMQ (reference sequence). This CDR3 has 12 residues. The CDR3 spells CASSLGVREQFF.

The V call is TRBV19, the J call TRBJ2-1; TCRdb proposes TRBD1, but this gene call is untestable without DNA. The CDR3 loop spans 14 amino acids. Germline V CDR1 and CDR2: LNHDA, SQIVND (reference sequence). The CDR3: CASEGGLSYNEQFF. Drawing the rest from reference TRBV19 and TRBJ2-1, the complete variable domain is DGGITQSPKYLFRKEGQNVTLSCEQNLNHDAMYWYRQDPGQGLRLIYYSQIVNDFQKGDIAEGYSVSREKKESFPLTVTSAQKNPTAFYLCASEGGLSYNEQFFGPGTRLTVL.

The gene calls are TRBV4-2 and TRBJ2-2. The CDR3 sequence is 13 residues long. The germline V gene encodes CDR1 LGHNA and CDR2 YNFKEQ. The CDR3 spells CASSQDGTGELFF.

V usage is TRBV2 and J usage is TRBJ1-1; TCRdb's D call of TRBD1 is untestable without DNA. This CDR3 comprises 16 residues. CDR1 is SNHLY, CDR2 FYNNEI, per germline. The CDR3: CASSEALTGMNTEAFF.

The CDR3 sequence: CSVGKGSEQFF. The rearrangement joins TRBV29-1 to TRBJ2-1; TCRdb picks TRBD1, but there is no DNA to check that call. The CDR3 is made up of 11 amino acids. Per germline, CDR1 SQVTM and CDR2 ANQGSEA.

The CDR3 sequence is CSARVRGELYEQYF. This chain connects TRBV20-1 to TRBJ2-7; TCRdb names TRBD1, which stays unverified in the absence of DNA. Germline lookup yields CDR1 DFQATT and CDR2 SNEGSKA (reference sequence). This CDR3 contains 14 residues.

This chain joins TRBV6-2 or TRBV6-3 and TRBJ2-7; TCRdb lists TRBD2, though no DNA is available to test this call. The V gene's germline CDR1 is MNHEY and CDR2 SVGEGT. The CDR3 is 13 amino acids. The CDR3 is CASSYTSGYEQYF.

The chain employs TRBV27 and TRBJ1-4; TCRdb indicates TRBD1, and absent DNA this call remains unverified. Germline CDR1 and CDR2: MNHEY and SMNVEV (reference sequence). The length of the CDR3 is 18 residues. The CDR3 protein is CASSLRTPEITTNEKLFF.

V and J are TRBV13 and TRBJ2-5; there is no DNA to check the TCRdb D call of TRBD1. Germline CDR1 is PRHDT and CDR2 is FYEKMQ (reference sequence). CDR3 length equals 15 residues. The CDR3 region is CASTSFLQGSETQYF.

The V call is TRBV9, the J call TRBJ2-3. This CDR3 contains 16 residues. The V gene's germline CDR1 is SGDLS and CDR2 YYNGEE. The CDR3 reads CASSLSSGVFTDTQYF.

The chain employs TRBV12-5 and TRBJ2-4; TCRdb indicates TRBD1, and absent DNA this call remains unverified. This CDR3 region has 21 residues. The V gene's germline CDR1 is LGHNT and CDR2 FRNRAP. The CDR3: CASGFSSAGTGPYPAKNIQYF.

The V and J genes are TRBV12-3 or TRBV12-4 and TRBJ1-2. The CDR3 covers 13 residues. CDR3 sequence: CASREGVNYGYTF.

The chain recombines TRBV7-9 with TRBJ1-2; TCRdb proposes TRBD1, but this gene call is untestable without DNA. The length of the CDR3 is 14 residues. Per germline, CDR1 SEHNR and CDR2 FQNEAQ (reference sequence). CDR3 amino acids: CASSPGPINYGYTF.

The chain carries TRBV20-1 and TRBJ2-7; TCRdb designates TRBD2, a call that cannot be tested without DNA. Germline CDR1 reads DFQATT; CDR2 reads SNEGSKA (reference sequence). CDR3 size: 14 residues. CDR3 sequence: CSAVLAGEVIEQYF.

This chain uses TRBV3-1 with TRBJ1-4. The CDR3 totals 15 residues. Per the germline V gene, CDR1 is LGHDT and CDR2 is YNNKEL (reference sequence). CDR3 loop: CASSHATDDNEKLFF.

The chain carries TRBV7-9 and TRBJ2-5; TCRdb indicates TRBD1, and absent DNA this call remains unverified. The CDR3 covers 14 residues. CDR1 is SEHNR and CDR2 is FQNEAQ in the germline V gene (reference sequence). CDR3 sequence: CASSLSGAKETQYF. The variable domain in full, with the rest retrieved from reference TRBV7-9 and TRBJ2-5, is DTGVSQNPRHKITKRGQNVTFRCDPISEHNRLYWYRQTLGQGPEFLTYFQNEAQLEKSRLLSDRFSAERPKGSFSTLEIQRTEQGDSAMYLCASSLSGAKETQYFGPGTRLLVL.

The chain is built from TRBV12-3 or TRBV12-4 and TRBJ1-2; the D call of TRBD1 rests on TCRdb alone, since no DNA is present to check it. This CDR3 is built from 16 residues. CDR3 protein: CASSPSKTGGAGGYTF.

CDR3 loop: CASSSLRADRSGELFF. The J gene is TRBJ2-2, the V gene TRBV7-9; there is no DNA to check the TCRdb D call of TRBD2. The germline V gene has CDR1 SEHNR and CDR2 FQNEAQ (reference sequence). The CDR3 is made up of 16 amino acids.

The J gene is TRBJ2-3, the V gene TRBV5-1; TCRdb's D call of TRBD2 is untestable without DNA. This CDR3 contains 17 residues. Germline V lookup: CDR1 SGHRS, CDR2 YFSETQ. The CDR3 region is CASSLEASGGLVDTQYF.

The CDR3 reads CASSATTGGDYGYTF. This chain connects TRBV6-1 to TRBJ1-2; the TRBD1 assignment by TCRdb is unverifiable without DNA. The germline V gene has CDR1 MNHNS and CDR2 SASEGT. The CDR3 length is 15 residues.

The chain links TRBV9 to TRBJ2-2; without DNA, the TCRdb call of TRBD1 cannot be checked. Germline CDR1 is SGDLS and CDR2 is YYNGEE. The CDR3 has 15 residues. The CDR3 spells CASSVRSGGAGELFF.

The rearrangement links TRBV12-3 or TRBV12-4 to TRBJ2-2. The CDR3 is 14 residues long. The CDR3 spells CASSLWGNTGELFF.

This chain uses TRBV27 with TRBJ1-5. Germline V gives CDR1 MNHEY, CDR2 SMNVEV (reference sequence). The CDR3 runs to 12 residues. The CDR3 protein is CASHKAGQPQHF.